This is a list of T cell receptor beta chains from one sample in a study of control samples from healthy donors and cancer patients. Sequenced by immunoSEQ multiplex PCR; TCRdb stores in-frame clones only, minus some. Of 120,000 or so clones detected, 80% to 90% appear once; the ten largest clones hold roughly 3%. The sample consisted of blood. These receptors were taken from a man aged 55 to 70 in good health. CDR3s include the opening cysteine and the closing phenylalanine or tryptophan. A D gene is named only where the DNA matches it firmly. Only some rows state a clone size, as once, few, many or a class for expanded clones.

size,V,J,D,CDR3,DNA
NA,TRBV12-3/TRBV12-4,TRBJ1-2,TRBD1,CASRPRQGGGYTF,TGTGCCAGCAGACCTCGACAGGGGGGTGGCTACACCTTC
once,TRBV28,TRBJ1-1,NA,CASRGPNANTEAFF,TGTGCCAGCCGGGGCCCAAATGCGAACACTGAAGCTTTCTTT
once,TRBV6-6,TRBJ1-2,NA,CASTSDGRERGYTF,TGTGCCAGCACTTCTGACGGCAGGGAGCGGGGCTACACCTTC
NA,TRBV3-1/TRBV3-2,TRBJ2-7,TRBD2,CASSPSSGGGYEQYF,TGTGCCAGCAGCCCTTCTAGCGGGGGTGGCTACGAGCAGTACTTC
NA,TRBV5-6,TRBJ2-3,NA,CASSLQGQSDTQYF,TGTGCCAGCAGCTTGCAGGGTCAGAGCGATACGCAGTATTTT
NA,TRBV7-9,TRBJ1-1,NA,CASSLALMLQSQNTEAFF,TGTGCCAGCAGCTTAGCCCTTATGTTGCAGTCTCAGAACACTGAAGCTTTCTTT
NA,TRBV15,TRBJ1-5,NA,CATSRDLNQPQHF,TGTGCCACCAGCAGAGATCTTAATCAGCCCCAGCATTTT
once,TRBV7-3,TRBJ2-3,TRBD2,CASSLTASGGADTQYF,TGTGCCAGCAGCTTAACCGCTAGCGGGGGGGCAGATACGCAGTATTTT
NA,TRBV24-1,TRBJ1-2,NA,CATSDVAESGYTF,TGTGCCACCAGTGACGTGGCAGAGAGTGGCTACACCTTC
NA,TRBV5-1,TRBJ1-6,NA,CASSFLQLDSPLHF,TGCGCCAGCAGCTTCTTGCAGTTGGATTCACCCCTCCACTTT
NA,TRBV5-1,TRBJ2-1,TRBD1,CASSKVTGGEQFF,TGCGCCAGCAGTAAAGTGACAGGGGGTGAGCAGTTCTTC
NA,TRBV28,TRBJ1-2,NA,CASSLAGYYGYTF,TGTGCCAGCAGTTTAGCAGGCTACTATGGCTACACCTTC
NA,TRBV24-1,TRBJ1-4,NA,CATSDFRQGNEKLFF,TGTGCCACCAGTGATTTTCGGCAGGGGAATGAAAAACTGTTTTTT
NA,TRBV5-6,TRBJ2-3,NA,CASSRATGRQYLDTQYF,TGTGCCAGCAGCCGGGCGACAGGAAGACAATATCTAGATACGCAGTATTTT
once,TRBV19,TRBJ1-5,NA,CASSIEGGWGSNQPQHF,TGTGCCAGTAGTATAGAGGGCGGCTGGGGGAGCAATCAGCCCCAGCATTTT
NA,TRBV28,TRBJ1-2,NA,CASSTYTGIYTF,TGTGCCAGCAGCACTTACACAGGGATCTACACCTTC
once,TRBV6-1,TRBJ1-5,TRBD1,CASREDRTGGNQPQHF,TGTGCCAGCAGGGAAGACCGGACAGGGGGGAATCAGCCCCAGCATTTT
few,TRBV3-1/TRBV3-2,TRBJ1-1,NA,CASSPFMMNTEAFF,TGTGCCAGCAGCCCTTTTATGATGAACACTGAAGCTTTCTTT
NA,TRBV7-9,TRBJ2-5,NA,CASSWLSLAREETQYF,TGTGCCAGCAGCTGGTTGAGTCTAGCGAGGGAGGAGACCCAGTACTTC
NA,TRBV7-9,TRBJ1-2,NA,CASSLDSSLGPGYGYTF,TGTGCCAGCAGCTTAGACAGCAGTCTCGGGCCGGGCTATGGCTACACCTTC
NA,TRBV2,TRBJ1-6,TRBD1,CASSEEGASPLHF,TGTGCCAGCAGTGAAGAGGGGGCTTCACCCCTCCACTTT
once,TRBV5-1,TRBJ2-3,TRBD2,CASSLAGASGGADTQYF,TGCGCCAGCAGCTTGGCCGGGGCTAGCGGGGGGGCCGATACGCAGTATTTT
NA,TRBV12-3/TRBV12-4,TRBJ1-1,NA,CASSQNTEAFF,TGTGCCAGCAGTCAGAACACTGAAGCTTTCTTT
NA,TRBV28,TRBJ2-7,NA,CASAAGSRNEQYF,TGTGCCAGCGCCGCAGGGAGTAGGAACGAGCAGTACTTC
once,TRBV5-8,TRBJ1-6,NA,CASSLTTGSSYNSPLHF,TGTGCCAGCAGCTTGACTACAGGAAGCTCCTATAATTCACCCCTCCACTTT
NA,TRBV18,TRBJ2-3,NA,CASSPPRASTDTQYF,TGTGCCAGCTCACCACCACGGGCTAGCACAGATACGCAGTATTTT
NA,TRBV10-3,TRBJ1-1,TRBD1,CATSGQDVEAFF,TGTGCCACCTCCGGACAGGACGTCGAAGCTTTCTTT
once,TRBV6-6,TRBJ1-5,NA,CASSPGSPLVQPQHF,TGTGCCAGCAGTCCCGGCAGCCCGTTGGTTCAGCCCCAGCATTTT
once,TRBV27,TRBJ1-5,NA,CASSLYFGDGNQPQHF,TGTGCCAGCAGTTTATACTTCGGGGATGGCAATCAGCCCCAGCATTTT
NA,TRBV5-5,TRBJ2-7,TRBD1,CASSWTGGAVSYEQYF,TGTGCCAGCAGCTGGACAGGGGGCGCGGTCTCCTACGAGCAGTACTTC
NA,TRBV7-2,TRBJ2-3,NA,CASRPTFTDTQYF,TGTGCCAGCAGACCCACTTTCACAGATACGCAGTATTTT
few,TRBV2,TRBJ1-1,NA,CASALMNTEAFF,TGTGCCAGCGCCCTAATGAACACTGAAGCTTTCTTT
NA,TRBV28,TRBJ1-1,NA,CATRGGGWITEAFF,TGTGCCACGAGGGGGGGAGGGTGGATCACTGAAGCTTTCTTT